A selection of T cell receptor beta chains follows, all from one sample in a study of control samples from healthy donors and cancer patients. The table came from immunoSEQ multiplex PCR; TCRdb's copy has only in-frame clones and leaves some out. The sample has roughly 76,000 clones, 85% to 95% seen once. Source material: blood. These receptors were obtained from a woman aged 18-29 years in good health. Each CDR3 is given with its conserved first and last residue.

CDR3aa	v_gene	len
CASSTGLAGGNEQFF	TRBV19	15
CASSQDAASGSYEQYF	TRBV3-1/TRBV3-2	16
CATRTGGNTIYF	TRBV10-3	12
CASSPRGNTEAFF	TRBV7-3	13
CSAKRDTDTQYF	TRBV29-1	12
CAISQGANYGYTF	TRBV10-3	13
CASSLTENEQFF	TRBV9	12
CASSPPGGSEAFF	TRBV27	13
CATAGGTEAFF	TRBV19	11
CASSLTSGRTGELFF	TRBV5-1	15
CATSRRRTSGIGNEQFF	TRBV15	17
CASSQTEGATTYEQYF	TRBV27	16